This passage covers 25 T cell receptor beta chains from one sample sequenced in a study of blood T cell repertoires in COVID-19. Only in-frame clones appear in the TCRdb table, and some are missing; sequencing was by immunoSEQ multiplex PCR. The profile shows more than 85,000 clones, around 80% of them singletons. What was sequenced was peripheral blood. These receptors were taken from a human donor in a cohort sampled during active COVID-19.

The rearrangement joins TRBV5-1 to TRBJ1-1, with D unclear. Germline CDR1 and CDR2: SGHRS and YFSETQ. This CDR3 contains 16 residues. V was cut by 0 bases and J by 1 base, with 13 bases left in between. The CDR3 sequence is CASSLAGRTANTEAFF. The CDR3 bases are TGCGCCAGCAGCTTGGCCGGAAGAACAGCGAACACTGAAGCTTTCTTT.

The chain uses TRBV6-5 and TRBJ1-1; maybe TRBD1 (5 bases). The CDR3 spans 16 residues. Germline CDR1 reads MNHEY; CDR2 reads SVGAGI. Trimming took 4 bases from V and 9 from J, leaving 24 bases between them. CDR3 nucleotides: TGTGCCAGCAGTTTGGCACCCCGCACCCCACAGGATAAAGCTTTCTTT. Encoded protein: CASSLAPRTPQDKAFF.

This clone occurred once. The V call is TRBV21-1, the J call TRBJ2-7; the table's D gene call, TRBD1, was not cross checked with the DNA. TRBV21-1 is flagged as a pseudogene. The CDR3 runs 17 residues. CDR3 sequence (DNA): TGTGCCAGCAGCAACCGGGGGGACAGGGACCGGTACTACGAGCAGTACTTC. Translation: CASSNRGDRDRYYEQYF.

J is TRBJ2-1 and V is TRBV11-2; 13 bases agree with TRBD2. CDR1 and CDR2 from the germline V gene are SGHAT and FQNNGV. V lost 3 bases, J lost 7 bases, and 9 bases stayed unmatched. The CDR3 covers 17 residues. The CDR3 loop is CASSFLVPGLAGNEQFF. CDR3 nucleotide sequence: TGTGCCAGCAGCTTCCTCGTTCCGGGACTAGCGGGGAATGAGCAGTTCTTC.

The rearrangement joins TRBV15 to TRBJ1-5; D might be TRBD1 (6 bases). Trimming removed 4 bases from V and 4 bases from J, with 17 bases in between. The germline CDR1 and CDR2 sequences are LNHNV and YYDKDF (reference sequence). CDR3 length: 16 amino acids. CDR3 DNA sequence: TGTGCCACCAGCATTAGAGGGGGGGCTTTAAATCAGCCCCAGCATTTT. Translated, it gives CATSIRGGALNQPQHF.

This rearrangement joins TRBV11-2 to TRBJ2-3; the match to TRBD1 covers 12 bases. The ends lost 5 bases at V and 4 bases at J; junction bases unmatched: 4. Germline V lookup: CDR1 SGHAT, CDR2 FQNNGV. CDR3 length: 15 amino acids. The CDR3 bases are TGTGCCAGCAGCCGGGACAGGGGGCCCGCAGATACGCAGTATTTT. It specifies CASSRDRGPADTQYF.

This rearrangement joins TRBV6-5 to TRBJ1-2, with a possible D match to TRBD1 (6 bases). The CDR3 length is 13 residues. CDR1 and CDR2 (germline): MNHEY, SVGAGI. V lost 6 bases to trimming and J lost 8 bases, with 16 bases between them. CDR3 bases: TGTGCCAGCAGATCACAGGGTTCGGGCGGCTACACCTTC. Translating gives CASRSQGSGGYTF.

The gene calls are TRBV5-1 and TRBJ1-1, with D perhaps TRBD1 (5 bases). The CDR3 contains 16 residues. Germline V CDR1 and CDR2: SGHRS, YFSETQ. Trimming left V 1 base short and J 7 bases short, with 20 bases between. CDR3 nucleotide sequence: TGCGCCAGCAGCTTGACCTCCGGTAGGCAGGGCGGTGAAGCTTTCTTT. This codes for CASSLTSGRQGGEAFF.

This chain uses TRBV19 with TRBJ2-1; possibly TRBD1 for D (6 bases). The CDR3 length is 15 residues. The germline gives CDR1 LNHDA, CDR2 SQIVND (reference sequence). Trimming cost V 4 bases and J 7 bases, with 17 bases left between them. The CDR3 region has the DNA TGTGCCAGTAGTACTGACAGGCGGAGTGGGAATGAGCAGTTCTTC. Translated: CASSTDRRSGNEQFF.

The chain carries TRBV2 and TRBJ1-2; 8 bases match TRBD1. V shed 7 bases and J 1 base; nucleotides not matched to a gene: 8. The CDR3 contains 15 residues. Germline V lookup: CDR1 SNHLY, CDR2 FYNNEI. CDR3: CASKPGQAVNYGYTF. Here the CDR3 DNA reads TGTGCCAGCAAGCCGGGACAGGCCGTTAACTATGGCTACACCTTC.

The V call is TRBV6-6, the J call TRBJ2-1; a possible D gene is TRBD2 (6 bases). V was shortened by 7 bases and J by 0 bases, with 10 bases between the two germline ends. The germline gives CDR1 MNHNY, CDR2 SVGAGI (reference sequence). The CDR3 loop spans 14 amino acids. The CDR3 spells CASTEAGSYNEQFF. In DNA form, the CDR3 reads TGTGCCAGCACAGAAGCGGGCTCCTACAATGAGCAGTTCTTC.

CDR3 sequence: CASSERSGTGYEKLFF. For the CDR3, the DNA is TGTGCCAGCAGTGAAAGGTCCGGGACAGGGTACGAAAAACTGTTTTTT. The chain carries TRBV6-1 and TRBJ1-4, with 9 bases fitting TRBD1. J was trimmed by 8 bases and V by 2 bases; bases with no gene match: 9. Germline lookup yields CDR1 MNHNS and CDR2 SASEGT. The length of the CDR3 is 16 residues.

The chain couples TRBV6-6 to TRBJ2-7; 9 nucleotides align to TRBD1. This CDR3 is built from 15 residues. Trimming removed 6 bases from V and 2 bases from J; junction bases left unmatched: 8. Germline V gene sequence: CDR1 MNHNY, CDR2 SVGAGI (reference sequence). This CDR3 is CASREGQGKAYEQYF. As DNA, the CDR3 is TGTGCCAGCAGGGAAGGACAGGGGAAGGCCTACGAGCAGTACTTC.

CDR3 nucleotide sequence: TGTGCCAGCAGTTTAAACAGGAACACTGAAGCTTTCTTT. It specifies CASSLNRNTEAFF. V gene TRBV27 combines with J gene TRBJ1-1, with D unclear. The CDR3 has 13 amino acids. Germline values: CDR1 MNHEY, CDR2 SMNVEV (reference sequence). Trimming removed 2 bases from V and 1 base from J, with 5 bases in between.

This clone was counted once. DNA for the CDR3: TGTGCCAGCAGCCCCCGGGGGGCCGCTTCCTACAATGAGCAGTTCTTC. Amino acids: CASSPRGAASYNEQFF. The chain is built from TRBV6-4 and TRBJ2-1, with D perhaps TRBD2 (7 bases). Germline V gene lookup returns CDR1 MRHNA and CDR2 SNTAGT. Between the trimmed V and J ends, which lost 6 bases and 1 base, there was a span of 16 bases. The CDR3 is made up of 16 amino acids.

In DNA form, the CDR3 reads TGTGCCAGCAGCCCCAATAATTCACCCCTCCACTTT. It specifies CASSPNNSPLHF. The V gene is TRBV7-2, the J gene TRBJ1-6; D is unresolved. V lost 5 bases and J lost 5, with 4 bases in between. The CDR3 extends over 12 amino acids. Germline CDR1 and CDR2: SGHTA and FQGNSA.

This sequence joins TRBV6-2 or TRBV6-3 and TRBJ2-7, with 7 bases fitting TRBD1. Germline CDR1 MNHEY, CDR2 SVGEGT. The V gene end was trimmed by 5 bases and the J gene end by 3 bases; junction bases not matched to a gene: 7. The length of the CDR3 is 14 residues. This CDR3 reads CASSLSTGNYEQYF. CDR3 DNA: TGTGCCAGCAGTCTCTCGACAGGGAACTACGAGCAGTACTTC.

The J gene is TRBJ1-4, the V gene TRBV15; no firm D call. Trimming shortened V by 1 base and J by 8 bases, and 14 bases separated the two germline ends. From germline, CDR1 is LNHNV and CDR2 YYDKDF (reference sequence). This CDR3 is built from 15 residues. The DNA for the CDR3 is TGTGCCACCAGCAGAGGTAGATCACTGCGAGAAAAACTGTTTTTT. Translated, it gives CATSRGRSLREKLFF.

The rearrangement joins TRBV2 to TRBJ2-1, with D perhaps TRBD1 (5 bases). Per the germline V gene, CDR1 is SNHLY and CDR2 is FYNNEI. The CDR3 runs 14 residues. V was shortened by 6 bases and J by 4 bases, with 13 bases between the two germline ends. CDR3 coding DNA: TGTGCCAGCAGACAGGTTATTTCATACAATGAGCAGTTCTTC. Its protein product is CASRQVISYNEQFF.

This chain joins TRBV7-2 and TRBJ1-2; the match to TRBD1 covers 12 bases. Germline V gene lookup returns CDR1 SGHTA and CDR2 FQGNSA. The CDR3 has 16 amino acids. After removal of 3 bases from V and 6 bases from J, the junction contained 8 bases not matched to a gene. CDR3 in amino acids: CASSFRDRGRENGYTF. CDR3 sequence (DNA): TGTGCCAGCAGCTTCCGGGACAGGGGGCGCGAGAATGGCTACACCTTC.

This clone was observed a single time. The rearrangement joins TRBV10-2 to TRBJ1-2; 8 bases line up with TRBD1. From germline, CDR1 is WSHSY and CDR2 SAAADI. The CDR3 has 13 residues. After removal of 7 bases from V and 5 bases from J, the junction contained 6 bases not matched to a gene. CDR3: CASNSGTGYGYTF. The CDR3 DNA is TGCGCCAGCAACTCCGGGACAGGTTATGGCTACACCTTC.

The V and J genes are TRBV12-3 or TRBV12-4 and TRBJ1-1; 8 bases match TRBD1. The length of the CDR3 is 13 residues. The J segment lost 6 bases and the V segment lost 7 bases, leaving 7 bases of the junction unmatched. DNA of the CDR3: TGTGCCAGCAAAACAGGGGGGATGCCTGAAGCTTTCTTT. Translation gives CASKTGGMPEAFF.

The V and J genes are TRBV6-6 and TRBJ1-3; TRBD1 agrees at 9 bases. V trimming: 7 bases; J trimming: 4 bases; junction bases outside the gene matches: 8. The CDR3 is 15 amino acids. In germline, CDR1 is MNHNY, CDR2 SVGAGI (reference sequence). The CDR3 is CASTLTGTGGNTIYF. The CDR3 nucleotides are TGTGCCAGCACTTTAACCGGGACAGGGGGAAACACCATATATTTT.

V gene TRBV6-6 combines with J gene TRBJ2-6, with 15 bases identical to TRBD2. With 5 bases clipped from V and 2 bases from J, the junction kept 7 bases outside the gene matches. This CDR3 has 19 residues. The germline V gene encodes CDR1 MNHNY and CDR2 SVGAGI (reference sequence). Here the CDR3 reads CASSPGLAGGPAGANVLTF. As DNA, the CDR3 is TGTGCCAGCAGTCCCGGACTAGCGGGGGGGCCGGCTGGGGCCAACGTCCTGACTTTC.

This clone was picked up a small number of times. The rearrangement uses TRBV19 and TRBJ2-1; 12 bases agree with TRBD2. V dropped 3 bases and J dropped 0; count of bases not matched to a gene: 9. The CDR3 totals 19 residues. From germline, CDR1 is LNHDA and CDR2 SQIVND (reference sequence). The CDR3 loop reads CASSIAGTSGPSSYNEQFF. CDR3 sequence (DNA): TGTGCCAGTAGTATCGCCGGGACTAGCGGGCCCAGCTCCTACAATGAGCAGTTCTTC.